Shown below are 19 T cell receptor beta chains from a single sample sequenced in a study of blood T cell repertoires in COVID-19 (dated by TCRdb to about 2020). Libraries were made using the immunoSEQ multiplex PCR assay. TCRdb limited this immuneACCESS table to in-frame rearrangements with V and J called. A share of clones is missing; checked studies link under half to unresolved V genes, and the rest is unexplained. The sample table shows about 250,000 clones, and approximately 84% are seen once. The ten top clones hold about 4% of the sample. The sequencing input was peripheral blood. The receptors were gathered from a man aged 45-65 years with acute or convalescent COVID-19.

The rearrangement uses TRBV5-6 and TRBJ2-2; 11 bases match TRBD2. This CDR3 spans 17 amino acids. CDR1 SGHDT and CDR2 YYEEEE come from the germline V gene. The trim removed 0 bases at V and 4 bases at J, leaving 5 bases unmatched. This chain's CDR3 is CASSLETGTSGTGELFF. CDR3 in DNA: TGTGCCAGCAGCTTGGAAACCGGGACTAGCGGCACCGGGGAGCTGTTTTTT.

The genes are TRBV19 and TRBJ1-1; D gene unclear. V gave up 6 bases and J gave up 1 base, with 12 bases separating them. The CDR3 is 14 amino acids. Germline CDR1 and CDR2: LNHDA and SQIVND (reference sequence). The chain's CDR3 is CASRGAGSNTEAFF. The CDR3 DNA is TGTGCCAGTAGGGGAGCAGGTTCGAACACTGAAGCTTTCTTT.

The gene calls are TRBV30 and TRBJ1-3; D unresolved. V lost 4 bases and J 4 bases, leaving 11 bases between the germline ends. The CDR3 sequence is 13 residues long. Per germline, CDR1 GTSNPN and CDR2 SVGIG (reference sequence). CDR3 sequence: CAWKEAGGNTIYF. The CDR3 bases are TGTGCCTGGAAAGAGGCCGGGGGAAACACCATATATTTT. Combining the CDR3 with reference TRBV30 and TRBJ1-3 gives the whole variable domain SQTIHQWPATLVQPVGSPLSLECTVEGTSNPNLYWYRQAAGRGLQLLFYSVGIGQISSEVPQNLSASRPQDRQFILSSKKLLLSDSGFYLCAWKEAGGNTIYFGEGSWLTVV.

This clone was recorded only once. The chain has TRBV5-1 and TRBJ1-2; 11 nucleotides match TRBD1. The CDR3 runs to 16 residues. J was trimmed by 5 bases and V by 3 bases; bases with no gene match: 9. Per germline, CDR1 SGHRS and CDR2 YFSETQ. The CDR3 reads CASSSTDRGPGYGYTF. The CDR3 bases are TGCGCCAGCAGCTCCACGGACAGGGGGCCGGGGTATGGCTACACCTTC.

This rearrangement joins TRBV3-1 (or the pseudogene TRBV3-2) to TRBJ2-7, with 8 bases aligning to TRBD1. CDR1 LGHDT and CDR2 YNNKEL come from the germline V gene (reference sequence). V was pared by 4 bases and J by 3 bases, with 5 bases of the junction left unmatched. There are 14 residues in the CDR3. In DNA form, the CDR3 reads TGTGCCAGCAGCCTTCCGGACAGGGTCTACGAGCAGTACTTC. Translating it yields CASSLPDRVYEQYF.

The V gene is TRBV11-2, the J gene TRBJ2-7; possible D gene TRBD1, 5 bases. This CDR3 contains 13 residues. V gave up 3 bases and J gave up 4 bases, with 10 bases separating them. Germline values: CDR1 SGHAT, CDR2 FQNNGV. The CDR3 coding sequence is TGTGCCAGCAGCTTTCAGGGCGTGTACGAGCAGTACTTC. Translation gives CASSFQGVYEQYF.

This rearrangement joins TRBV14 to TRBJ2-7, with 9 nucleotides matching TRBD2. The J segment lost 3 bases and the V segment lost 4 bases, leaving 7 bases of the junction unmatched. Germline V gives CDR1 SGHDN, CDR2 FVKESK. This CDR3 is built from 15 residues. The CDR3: CASSPLAGNVYEQYF. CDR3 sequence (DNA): TGTGCCAGCAGCCCTCTAGCGGGGAATGTCTACGAGCAGTACTTC.

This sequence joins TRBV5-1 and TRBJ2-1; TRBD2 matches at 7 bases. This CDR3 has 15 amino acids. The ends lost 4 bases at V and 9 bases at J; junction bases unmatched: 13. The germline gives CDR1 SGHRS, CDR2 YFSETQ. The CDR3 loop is CASSPAVAGRAEQFF. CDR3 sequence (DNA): TGCGCCAGCAGCCCGGCCGTAGCGGGCCGGGCTGAGCAGTTCTTC.

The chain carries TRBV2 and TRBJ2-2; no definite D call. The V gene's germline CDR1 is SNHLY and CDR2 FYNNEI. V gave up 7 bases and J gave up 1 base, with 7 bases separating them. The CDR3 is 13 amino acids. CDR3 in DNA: TGTGCCAGCAAAATAGAGAACACCGGGGAGCTGTTTTTT. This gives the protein CASKIENTGELFF.

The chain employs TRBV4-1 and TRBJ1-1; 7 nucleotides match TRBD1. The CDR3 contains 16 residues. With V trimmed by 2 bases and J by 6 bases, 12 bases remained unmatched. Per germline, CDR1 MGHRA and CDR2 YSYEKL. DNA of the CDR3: TGCGCCAGCAGCCAAATAAGGGACAGTTGGGGCTCTGAAGCTTTCTTT. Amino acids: CASSQIRDSWGSEAFF.

CDR3 sequence: CASSPETGYNQPQHF. The CDR3, as DNA: TGCGCCAGCAGCCCAGAAACAGGGTACAATCAGCCCCAGCATTTT. The chain uses TRBV4-1 and TRBJ1-5; D is possibly TRBD1 (6 bases). CDR3 length equals 15 residues. CDR1 is MGHRA and CDR2 is YSYEKL in the germline V gene. V was cut by 4 bases and J by 3 bases, with 13 bases left in between.

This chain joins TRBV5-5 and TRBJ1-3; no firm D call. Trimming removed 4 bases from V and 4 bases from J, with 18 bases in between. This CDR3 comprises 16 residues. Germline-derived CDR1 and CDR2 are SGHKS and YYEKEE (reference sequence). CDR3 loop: CASSHTIPGPGNTIYF. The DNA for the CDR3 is TGTGCCAGCAGCCATACCATCCCGGGTCCGGGAAACACCATATATTTT.

Here the CDR3 reads CASSVGQGRYEQYF. CDR3 in DNA: TGTGCCAGCAGCGTGGGACAGGGGAGGTACGAGCAGTACTTC. The gene calls are TRBV2 and TRBJ2-7; TRBD1 aligns across 10 bases. The length of the CDR3 is 14 residues. V was clipped by 6 bases and J by 4 bases; unmatched bases: 6. From germline, CDR1 is SNHLY and CDR2 FYNNEI.

Here the CDR3 reads CATSDTRLAFSYNEQFF. The CDR3 region has the DNA TGTGCCACCAGTGATACCCGACTAGCTTTTTCCTACAATGAGCAGTTCTTC. The J gene is TRBJ2-1, the V gene TRBV24-1; TRBD2 agrees at 7 bases. Germline assignment: CDR1 KGHDR and CDR2 SFDVKD. V shed 3 bases, J shed 1 base, and the junction held 8 bases outside the gene matches. The CDR3 length is 17 residues.

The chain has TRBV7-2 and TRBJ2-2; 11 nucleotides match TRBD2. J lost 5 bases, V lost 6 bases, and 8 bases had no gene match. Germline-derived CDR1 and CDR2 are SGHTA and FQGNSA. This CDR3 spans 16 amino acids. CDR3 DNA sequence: TGTGCCAGCAGGCCCCGACTAGCGGGAAATACCGGGGAGCTGTTTTTT. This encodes CASRPRLAGNTGELFF.

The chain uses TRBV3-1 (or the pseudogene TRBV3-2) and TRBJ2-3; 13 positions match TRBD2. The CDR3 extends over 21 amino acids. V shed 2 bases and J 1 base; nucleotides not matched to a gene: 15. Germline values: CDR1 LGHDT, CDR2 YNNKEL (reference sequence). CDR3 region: CASSQSPGLAGSNRGTDTQYF. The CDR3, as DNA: TGTGCCAGCAGCCAATCTCCGGGACTAGCGGGGTCCAATCGGGGCACAGATACGCAGTATTTT.

The CDR3 sequence is CASSGTGTDTQYF. CDR3 nucleotides: TGTGCCAGCAGTGGGACAGGGACAGATACGCAGTATTTT. The chain recombines TRBV27 with TRBJ2-3, with 9 positions matching TRBD1. The CDR3 covers 13 residues. The trim removed 5 bases at V and 3 bases at J, leaving 0 bases unmatched. Germline values: CDR1 MNHEY, CDR2 SMNVEV (reference sequence).

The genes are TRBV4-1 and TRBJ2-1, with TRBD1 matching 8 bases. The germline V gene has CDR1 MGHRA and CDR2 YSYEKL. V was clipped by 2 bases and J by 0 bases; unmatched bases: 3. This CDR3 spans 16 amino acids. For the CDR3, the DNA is TGCGCCAGCAGCCAACGACAGGGGAGCTCCTACAATGAGCAGTTCTTC. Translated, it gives CASSQRQGSSYNEQFF.

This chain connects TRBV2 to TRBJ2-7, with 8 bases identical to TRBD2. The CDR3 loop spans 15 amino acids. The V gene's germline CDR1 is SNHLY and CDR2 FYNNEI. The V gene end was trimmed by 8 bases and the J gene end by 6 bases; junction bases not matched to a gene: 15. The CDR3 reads CASLMGREGTSEQYF. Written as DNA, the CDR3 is TGTGCCAGCTTAATGGGACGGGAGGGAACGTCCGAGCAGTACTTC.